This entry describes one T cell receptor (beta chain). Its target antigen remains unknown. No much larger clone is present one base from it, and per-base qualities are unavailable. Sequences MNHEY (CDR1) and SVGAGI (CDR2) are obtained from the germline V gene. The CDR3, from cysteine to phenylalanine, totals 13 residues. The read is trimmed to its CDR3 DNA, 39 bases read in frame from base 1. A distance of 16 bases separates the germline ends of V and J, which lose 6 bases and 8 bases respectively. These data come from a study of blood T cell repertoires in COVID-19 (TCRdb year 2020). About the investigation overall: The collaborator samples originated in the United States, Italy and Spain and spanned the acute and convalescent phases of COVID-19. The prospective study material was composed of cDNA or gDNA derived from T cells, B-cell-depleted T cells, or PBMCs. The dataset comprised deeply sampled blood TCRbeta repertoires from subjects exposed to, actively infected with, or recovered from COVID-19. A freely available public database, intended as a resource for researchers studying the immune response to SARS-CoV-2, is where the repertoires were released. Samples came from the ongoing ImmuneRACE study (first 160 participants) plus 1,254 subjects from 6 global collaborators. Nearly every sample came with metadata listing a de-identified subject ID, COVID-19 status, age in years and sex. HLA class I and class II types, where available, came from metadata supplied by the sample provider rather than from assay-based typing. What the authors observed across the whole study: How much clinical and demographic metadata was included differed by source and by participant, and the metadata was provided uncurated.

The immunoSEQ Assay, a bias-controlled multiplex PCR, was used to amplify TCRbeta CDR3 regions from genomic DNA. Per the source publication's procedure: The number of nucleated cells in each sample was estimated by amplification of reference gene primers within the assay. Sequence reads were collapsed and filtered to measure the absolute abundance of every unique TCRbeta CDR3 rearrangement. Productive Simpson clonality was computed per sample as the square root of Simpson's diversity index over productive rearrangements. TCRdb took over this immuneACCESS table, retaining in-frame rearrangements with V and J assigned. Such tables are incomplete; in checked studies, under half of the missing clones stem from an unresolved V gene, and the remainder is unexplained. V, J and clone size were drawn from that table, and D and trimming were deduced from the DNA. The sample table contains roughly 67,000 clones; only one count was recorded for about 86% of them. 4.1% of the sample belongs to the ten largest clones.

The collaborating institutions used their own protocols to collect whole blood in K2EDTA tubes. Collaborator samples were shipped for TCRbeta analysis as frozen whole blood, isolated PBMCs, or DNA extracted from either sample type. This receptor chain uses TRBV6-5 and TRBJ1-2, and the D gene may be TRBD1, 6 bases matching. Sequencing was done on a sample of peripheral blood. This clonotype was sampled from a man in his fifties with acute or convalescent COVID-19. The CDR3: CASSATGGGGYTF. The nucleotide sequence is TGTGCCAGCAGCGCAACGGGGGGCGGCGGCTACACCTTC.